Listed below are T cell receptor beta chains from one sample, sequenced in a study of T cell repertoires in aging, cancer and after chemotherapy. TCRdb re-called the multiplex PCR reads with MiXCR, one entry per CDR3 protein. Altogether 1,500 to 2,000 distinct CDR3 sequences are present, around 20% being singletons, with the ten largest covering approximately 73%. Sequenced input: blood. The receptors were sampled from a human donor with a solid tumor. The CDR3 runs from the conserved cysteine through the conserved F or W. D genes are given only for firm matches. The size of a clone is reported for some rows only, either as once, few or many, or as a class for expanded clones.

CDR3 protein: CSARDHRKPMGNSPLHF; CDR3 DNA: TGCAGTGCTAGAGATCACAGGAAGCCAATGGGGAATTCACCCCTCCACTTT; D gene: .; J gene: TRBJ1-6; clone size: .; V gene: TRBV20-1; CDR3 length: 17
CDR3 protein: CASSLGGTGGGYTF; CDR3 DNA: TGTGCCAGCAGCTTAGGTGGGACAGGAGGTGGCTACACCTTC; D gene: TRBD1; J gene: TRBJ1-2; clone size: .; V gene: TRBV27; CDR3 length: 14
CDR3 protein: CASSDSALDEQYF; CDR3 DNA: TGTGCCAGCAGTGACTCAGCATTAGACGAGCAGTACTTC; D gene: .; J gene: TRBJ2-7; clone size: .; V gene: TRBV28; CDR3 length: 13
CDR3 protein: CASIPRGTGTYGYTF; CDR3 DNA: TGTGCCAGCATCCCGAGGGGGACAGGAACCTATGGCTACACCTTC; D gene: TRBD1; J gene: TRBJ1-2; clone size: medium-sized; V gene: TRBV6-2/TRBV6-3; CDR3 length: 15
CDR3 protein: CASSLVGRGNTEAFF; CDR3 DNA: TGTGCCAGCAGCTTAGTCGGGAGAGGGAACACTGAAGCTTTCTTT; D gene: .; J gene: TRBJ1-1; clone size: few; V gene: TRBV7-2; CDR3 length: 15
CDR3 protein: CAGSPLGGTRELFF; CDR3 DNA: TGTGCCGGCAGTCCCTTGGGGGGAACCAGGGAGCTGTTTTTT; D gene: .; J gene: TRBJ2-2; clone size: .; V gene: TRBV6-1; CDR3 length: 14
CDR3 protein: CASSRGSSSGNTIYF; CDR3 DNA: TGTGCCAGCAGCCGAGGCAGTTCCTCTGGAAACACCATATATTTT; D gene: .; J gene: TRBJ1-3; clone size: .; V gene: TRBV11-2; CDR3 length: 15
CDR3 protein: CASRYRENEQFF; CDR3 DNA: TGTGCCAGCAGGTACAGGGAGAATGAGCAGTTCTTC; D gene: .; J gene: TRBJ2-1; clone size: medium-sized; V gene: TRBV11-1; CDR3 length: 12
CDR3 protein: CASSIGPLEHNEQFF; CDR3 DNA: TGTGCCAGTAGTATCGGACCGTTAGAACACAATGAGCAGTTCTTC; D gene: .; J gene: TRBJ2-1; clone size: medium-sized; V gene: TRBV19; CDR3 length: 15
CDR3 protein: CAWSVQGLEQFF; CDR3 DNA: TGTGCCTGGAGTGTACAAGGACTCGAGCAGTTCTTC; D gene: .; J gene: TRBJ2-1; clone size: medium-sized; V gene: TRBV30; CDR3 length: 12
CDR3 protein: CASSVGRGRNTEAFF; CDR3 DNA: TGTGCCAGCAGTGTGGGCAGGGGGCGGAACACTGAAGCTTTCTTT; D gene: TRBD1; J gene: TRBJ1-1; clone size: .; V gene: TRBV7-3; CDR3 length: 15
CDR3 protein: CASSYDLGGTGELFF; CDR3 DNA: TGTGCCAGCAGTTACGATTTGGGGGGAACCGGGGAGCTGTTTTTT; D gene: .; J gene: TRBJ2-2; clone size: .; V gene: TRBV6-5; CDR3 length: 15
CDR3 protein: CASSSRDRDHRPQHF; CDR3 DNA: TGTGCCAGCAGTAGCCGGGACAGGGACCATCGGCCCCAGCATTTT; D gene: TRBD1; J gene: TRBJ1-5; clone size: .; V gene: TRBV6-5; CDR3 length: 15
CDR3 protein: CASSRDPSYEQYF; CDR3 DNA: TGTGCCAGTAGTAGGGACCCATCCTACGAGCAGTACTTC; D gene: .; J gene: TRBJ2-7; clone size: medium-sized; V gene: TRBV19; CDR3 length: 13
CDR3 protein: CASSGTGVDEQYF; CDR3 DNA: TGTGCCAGCTCCGGGACAGGGGTGGACGAGCAGTACTTC; D gene: TRBD1; J gene: TRBJ2-7; clone size: medium-sized; V gene: TRBV19; CDR3 length: 13
CDR3 protein: CASSLNPRGNEQYF; CDR3 DNA: TGTGCCAGCAGCTTGAACCCCCGCGGGAACGAGCAGTACTTC; D gene: .; J gene: TRBJ2-7; clone size: medium-sized; V gene: TRBV5-6; CDR3 length: 14
CDR3 protein: CASSLGGRVDTEAFF; CDR3 DNA: TGCGCCAGCAGCTTGGGGGGGCGGGTCGACACTGAAGCTTTCTTT; D gene: .; J gene: TRBJ1-1; clone size: few; V gene: TRBV5-1; CDR3 length: 15
CDR3 protein: CASSSQRGEKLFF; CDR3 DNA: TGTGCCAGCAGCTCACAGCGTGGCGAAAAACTGTTTTTT; D gene: .; J gene: TRBJ1-4; clone size: medium-sized; V gene: TRBV13; CDR3 length: 13
CDR3 protein: CASSQVEGGDNEQFF; CDR3 DNA: TGTGCCAGCAGCCAAGTGGAGGGGGGGGACAATGAGCAGTTCTTC; D gene: .; J gene: TRBJ2-1; clone size: few; V gene: TRBV14; CDR3 length: 15
CDR3 protein: CASSNPRREQYF; CDR3 DNA: TGCGCCAGCAGCAACCCCAGAAGAGAACAGTACTTC; D gene: .; J gene: TRBJ2-5; clone size: .; V gene: TRBV4-2; CDR3 length: 12
CDR3 protein: CASSLAGPTDTQYF; CDR3 DNA: TGTGCCAGCAGTTTAGCGGGACCCACAGATACGCAGTATTTT; D gene: .; J gene: TRBJ2-3; clone size: medium-sized; V gene: TRBV27; CDR3 length: 14
CDR3 protein: CASSDASGSSENIQYF; CDR3 DNA: TGTGCCAGCAGTGATGCTAGCGGGAGCTCCGAAAACATTCAGTACTTC; D gene: TRBD2; J gene: TRBJ2-4; clone size: medium-sized; V gene: TRBV6-1; CDR3 length: 16
CDR3 protein: CASSNRSGWCTGELFF; CDR3 DNA: TGTGCCAGCAGCAATCGGTCAGGGTGGTGCACCGGGGAGCTGTTTTTT; D gene: .; J gene: TRBJ2-2; clone size: few; V gene: TRBV21-1; CDR3 length: 16
CDR3 protein: CASSYERTDTQYF; CDR3 DNA: TGTGCCAGCAGTTACGAGAGGACGGATACGCAGTATTTT; D gene: .; J gene: TRBJ2-3; clone size: medium-sized; V gene: TRBV6-5; CDR3 length: 13
CDR3 protein: CASSFRTGPYEQYF; CDR3 DNA: TGTGCCAGCAGTTTCCGGACAGGTCCCTACGAGCAGTACTTC; D gene: TRBD1; J gene: TRBJ2-7; clone size: medium-sized; V gene: TRBV27; CDR3 length: 14